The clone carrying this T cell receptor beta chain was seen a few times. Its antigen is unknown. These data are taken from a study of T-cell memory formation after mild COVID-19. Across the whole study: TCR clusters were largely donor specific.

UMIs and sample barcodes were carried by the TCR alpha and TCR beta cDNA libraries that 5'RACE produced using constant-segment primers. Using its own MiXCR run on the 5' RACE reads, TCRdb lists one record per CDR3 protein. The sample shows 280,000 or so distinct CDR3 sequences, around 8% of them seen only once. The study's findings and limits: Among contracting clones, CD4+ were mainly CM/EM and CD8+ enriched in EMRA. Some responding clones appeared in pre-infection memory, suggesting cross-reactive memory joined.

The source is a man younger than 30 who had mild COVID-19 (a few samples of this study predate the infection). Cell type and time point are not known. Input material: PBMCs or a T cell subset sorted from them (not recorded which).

CDR3 in DNA: TGTGCCAGCAGTTCAGGAGGGAATGAAAAACTGTTTTTT. Encoded protein: CASSSGGNEKLFF. This chain joins TRBV28 and TRBJ1-4, with D unclear. This CDR3 has 13 amino acids. V lost 4 bases and J lost 5, with 8 bases in between. Germline CDR1 reads MDHEN; CDR2 reads SYDVKM.